This T cell receptor beta chain was identified during a study of molecular identifiers for immune sequencing clone quantification. Notes on the study in general: For highly expanded clones, sizes could be underestimated when identical TCR molecules share a barcode.

Concerning this clonotype: Its cognate antigen is unknown.

Germline V lookup: CDR1 SGHVS, CDR2 FNYEAQ. The CDR3 spans 15 residues. The germline V and J ends were trimmed by 5 bases and 2 bases, with 16 bases remaining between them. TCRdb re-called the PCR reads with MiXCR, one entry per CDR3 protein. Of approximately 670,000 distinct CDR3 sequences in the sample, about 20% were seen once. Material for sequencing was naive CD8+ T cells from blood, with Jurkat cell RNA spiked in. This sample's subset: FACS-sorted CD8+CD4-CCR7+CD45RA+ naive T cells. This receptor was taken from a human donor in good health. Some libraries in this study had Jurkat cell RNA spiked in. This rearrangement joins TRBV7-6 to TRBJ2-7; a weak D match, TRBD1 (6 bases). CDR3: CASSQEQGAAYEQYF. The CDR3 coding sequence is TGTGCCAGCAGCCAAGAACAGGGAGCAGCCTACGAGCAGTACTTC.